Presented here are 28 T cell receptor beta chains from one specimen sequenced in a study of shared clonotypes between healthy human individuals. Profiled with immunoSEQ multiplex PCR; TCRdb holds only in-frame clones, not every one. The sample consists of over 1.5 million clones, around 98% of them appearing once. Material for sequencing was naive CD4+ T cells sorted from blood. The subset is: CD45RA+ positively selected. These TCRs come from a man aged 30-40 years in good health.

CDR3 sequence reads: CASSPAAGGMETQYF. DNA for the CDR3: TGTGCCAGCAGCCCAGCAGCGGGAGGGATGGAGACCCAGTACTTC. The J gene is TRBJ2-5, the V gene TRBV5-6; 10 bases map to TRBD2. The CDR3 spans 15 residues. Germline CDR1 SGHDT, CDR2 YYEEEE. J was trimmed by 5 bases and V by 4 bases; bases with no gene match: 8.

This chain joins TRBV6-6 and TRBJ2-1; no definite D call. V was pared by 5 bases and J by 3 bases, with 11 bases between. From germline, CDR1 is MNHNY and CDR2 SVGAGI (reference sequence). The CDR3 sequence is 14 residues long. CDR3 region: CASSGSRSYNEQFF. For the CDR3, the DNA is TGTGCCAGCAGTGGCTCACGGAGCTACAATGAGCAGTTCTTC.

A note on this clone: The sample contains more than one DNA sequence encoding this CDR3. The CDR3 DNA reads TGTGCCAGCAGTAGGACAGGGGGGAACTATGGCTACACCTTC. Its protein product is CASSRTGGNYGYTF. This rearrangement joins TRBV6-1 to TRBJ1-2, with 10 nucleotides matching TRBD1. The CDR3 sequence is 14 residues long. The trim removed 5 bases at V and 2 bases at J, leaving 2 bases unmatched. The germline gives CDR1 MNHNS, CDR2 SASEGT.

The chain couples TRBV19 to TRBJ1-5; 8 nucleotides line up with TRBD1. The CDR3 runs 18 residues. CDR1 and CDR2 (germline): LNHDA, SQIVND (reference sequence). V dropped 9 bases and J dropped 0; count of bases not matched to a gene: 16. The CDR3 sequence: CASTSPPGTGYSNQPQHF. CDR3 in DNA: TGTGCCAGCACATCCCCCCCCGGGACAGGATATAGCAATCAGCCCCAGCATTTT. The full variable domain, completed using reference TRBV19 and TRBJ1-5, is DGGITQSPKYLFRKEGQNVTLSCEQNLNHDAMYWYRQDPGQGLRLIYYSQIVNDFQKGDIAEGYSVSREKKESFPLTVTSAQKNPTAFYLCASTSPPGTGYSNQPQHFGDGTRLSIL.

The CDR3 DNA sequence: TGCAGCGTTGTTTCGAGCGGGATCGGTGATGAGACCCAGTACTTC. This codes for CSVVSSGIGDETQYF. The chain combines TRBV29-1 with TRBJ2-5, with 7 bases lining up with TRBD2. This CDR3 has 15 amino acids. The J segment lost 5 bases and the V segment lost 4 bases, leaving 13 bases of the junction unmatched. From germline, CDR1 is SQVTM and CDR2 ANQGSEA.

This rearrangement joins TRBV5-1 to TRBJ2-3; maybe TRBD2 (6 bases). The CDR3 totals 15 residues. Per the germline V gene, CDR1 is SGHRS and CDR2 is YFSETQ. The ends were cut back, 0 bases at V and 4 bases at J, with 12 bases in the middle. CDR3: CASSLVRERADTQYF. In DNA, the CDR3 is TGCGCCAGCAGCTTGGTTCGGGAGCGGGCAGATACGCAGTATTTT.

This rearrangement joins TRBV5-4 to TRBJ1-2; D is uncertain. The CDR3 covers 12 residues. Trimming stripped 5 bases from V and 2 bases from J, with 7 bases between. Germline V CDR1 and CDR2: SGHNT, YYREEE (reference sequence). The CDR3, as DNA: TGTGCCAGCAGGTCGGGAAACTATGGCTACACCTTC. Translating it yields CASRSGNYGYTF.

The J gene is TRBJ2-1, the V gene TRBV6-6, with TRBD2 as a possible D gene (6 bases). Between the trimmed V and J ends, which lost 6 bases and 6 bases, there was a span of 12 bases. Germline-derived CDR1 and CDR2 are MNHNY and SVGAGI (reference sequence). The CDR3 runs to 13 residues. The chain's CDR3 is CASSPWDFNEQFF. The DNA of the CDR3 is TGTGCCAGCAGCCCATGGGACTTCAATGAGCAGTTCTTC.

The V gene is TRBV18, the J gene TRBJ1-5; D remains ambiguous. The CDR3 runs to 13 residues. Between the trimmed V and J ends, which lost 2 bases and 4 bases, there was a span of 6 bases. The germline V gene encodes CDR1 KGHSH and CDR2 LQKENI. CDR3: CASSPGKNQPQHF. The CDR3 nucleotides read TGTGCCAGCTCACCAGGCAAGAATCAGCCCCAGCATTTT. The full variable domain, rest sourced from reference TRBV18 and TRBJ1-5, is NAGVMQNPRHLVRRRGQEARLRCSPMKGHSHVYWYRQLPEEGLKFMVYLQKENIIDESGMPKERFSAEFPKEGPSILRIQQVVRGDSAAYFCASSPGKNQPQHFGDGTRLSIL.

This chain connects TRBV5-1 to TRBJ2-5, with TRBD2 matching over 7 bases. After removal of 4 bases from V and 5 bases from J, the junction contained 5 bases not matched to a gene. The germline gives CDR1 SGHRS, CDR2 YFSETQ. This CDR3 spans 13 amino acids. The CDR3 DNA reads TGCGCCAGCAGCCGTAGCGGGCCCGAGACCCAGTACTTC. It is translated as CASSRSGPETQYF.

The V gene is TRBV11-2, the J gene TRBJ2-7; TRBD1 might be the D (7 bases). CDR3 size: 16 residues. From germline, CDR1 is SGHAT and CDR2 FQNNGV. V lost 5 bases, J lost 5 bases, and 22 bases lay in between. CDR3 nucleotide sequence: TGTGCCAGCAGCCTCAGCAGGGGGGAGGAGACGCACGAGCAGTACTTC. Its translation is CASSLSRGEETHEQYF.

This clone was detected only once. This chain links TRBV18 with TRBJ2-7; TRBD1 matches 8 bases. CDR1 is KGHSH and CDR2 is LQKENI in the germline V gene. This CDR3 comprises 15 residues. J lost 2 bases, V lost 3 bases, and 6 bases had no gene match. This chain's CDR3 is CASSPMTGVPYEQYF. CDR3 sequence (DNA): TGTGCCAGCTCACCGATGACAGGGGTTCCCTACGAGCAGTACTTC.

This clone has a single count. J is TRBJ2-3 and V is TRBV5-5; 7 positions agree with TRBD2. This CDR3 spans 15 amino acids. Unmatched junction bases numbered 9, after V lost 3 bases and J lost 5 bases. Germline assignment: CDR1 SGHKS and CDR2 YYEKEE (reference sequence). The CDR3 coding sequence is TGTGCCAGCAGCTACGAGCCGGGAGGCAAAGATACGCAGTATTTT. This encodes CASSYEPGGKDTQYF.

The chain couples TRBV6-1 to TRBJ2-3; 11 positions match TRBD2. Germline assignment: CDR1 MNHNS and CDR2 SASEGT. The V segment lost 4 bases and the J segment 7 bases; nucleotides outside the gene matches: 10. CDR3 size: 16 residues. The chain's CDR3 is CASSGLAGGLINTQYF. The CDR3 region has the DNA TGTGCCAGCAGTGGCCTAGCGGGAGGCCTCATTAATACGCAGTATTTT.

The gene calls are TRBV14 and TRBJ2-1; the match to TRBD2 covers 12 bases. This CDR3 is built from 15 residues. The V gene's germline CDR1 is SGHDN and CDR2 FVKESK. J lost 9 bases, V lost 4 bases, and 7 bases had no gene match. CDR3 in DNA: TGTGCCAGCAGCCCCCGGCTAGCGGGAGGGCCTGAGCAGTTCTTC. Translated, it gives CASSPRLAGGPEQFF.

This chain connects TRBV7-2 to TRBJ2-6; D remains unclear. The CDR3 length is 15 residues. Germline loops: CDR1 SGHTA, CDR2 FQGNSA. The ends were cut back, 3 bases at V and 4 bases at J, with 10 bases in the middle. The CDR3 region has the DNA TGTGCCAGCAGCTTCGTCACCGTCGGGGCCAACGTCCTGACTTTC. Encoded protein: CASSFVTVGANVLTF.

This sequence joins TRBV2 and TRBJ2-1; the match to TRBD1 covers 7 bases. The CDR3 consists of 14 residues. After removal of 4 bases from V and 9 bases from J, the junction contained 9 bases not matched to a gene. The germline CDR1 and CDR2 sequences are SNHLY and FYNNEI. The CDR3 is CASSVTGVFTEQFF. Written as DNA, the CDR3 is TGTGCCAGCAGTGTTACAGGGGTTTTTACTGAGCAGTTCTTC.

The rearrangement joins TRBV5-1 to TRBJ1-1; D uncertain. Germline CDR1 reads SGHRS; CDR2 reads YFSETQ. Trimming shortened V by 5 bases and J by 1 base, and 9 bases separated the two germline ends. The length of the CDR3 is 13 residues. CDR3 bases: TGCGCCAGCAGAATACAGTCGAACACTGAAGCTTTCTTT. Translation gives CASRIQSNTEAFF.

This chain uses TRBV18 with TRBJ1-1; D gene ambiguous. Germline CDR1 is KGHSH and CDR2 is LQKENI. The CDR3 is 15 residues long. With 2 bases removed from V and 0 bases from J, the gap between germline ends came to 10 bases. The CDR3 protein is CASSPIDSMNTEAFF. The CDR3 DNA is TGTGCCAGCTCACCAATCGACTCCATGAACACTGAAGCTTTCTTT.

J is TRBJ2-5 and V is TRBV7-2; 12 bases map to TRBD2. CDR3 length: 15 amino acids. Germline V gives CDR1 SGHTA, CDR2 FQGNSA. J was trimmed by 4 bases and V by 6 bases; bases with no gene match: 6. CDR3 DNA: TGTGCCAGCAGTCTCGGACTAGCGGGACGAGAGACCCAGTACTTC. This translates into CASSLGLAGRETQYF.

The CDR3 reads CASKELTGGTEAFF. CDR3 DNA sequence: TGTGCCAGCAAAGAATTGACAGGGGGCACTGAAGCTTTCTTT. The genes are TRBV6-1 and TRBJ1-1; 9 nucleotides align to TRBD1. There are 14 residues in the CDR3. V was clipped by 7 bases and J by 4 bases; unmatched bases: 7. Germline V gene data show CDR1 as MNHNS and CDR2 as SASEGT.

The chain recombines TRBV18 with TRBJ2-1; 7 nucleotides line up with TRBD1. The V gene's germline CDR1 is KGHSH and CDR2 LQKENI. Germline trimming cut 1 base from V and 7 bases from J; bases unmatched to any gene: 13. This CDR3 has 17 residues. DNA of the CDR3: TGTGCCAGCTCACCACTCTCAACCCGACAGGGCGTGAATGAGCAGTTCTTC. It encodes CASSPLSTRQGVNEQFF.

The chain links TRBV5-1 to TRBJ1-2, with D unresolved. This CDR3 spans 15 amino acids. V lost 2 bases to trimming and J lost 2 bases, with 13 bases between them. CDR1 is SGHRS and CDR2 is YFSETQ in the germline V gene. The CDR3, as DNA: TGCGCCAGCAGCTTTTTCGCCGGATCCAACTATGGCTACACCTTC. Translation: CASSFFAGSNYGYTF.

The DNA of the CDR3 is TGTGCCAGCCGACAGCGCTACGAGCAGTACTTC. Its translation: CASRQRYEQYF. The V and J genes are TRBV6-1 and TRBJ2-7; weak D call: TRBD1 (5 bases). This CDR3 contains 11 residues. V was shortened by 8 bases and J by 3 bases, with 8 bases between the two germline ends. Germline loops: CDR1 MNHNS, CDR2 SASEGT.

The V call is TRBV6-1, the J call TRBJ2-3, with 8 bases that match TRBD2. The CDR3 runs 13 residues. V lost 7 bases to trimming and J lost 6 bases; unmatched junction nucleotides: 6. The germline V gene has CDR1 MNHNS and CDR2 SASEGT. Written as DNA, the CDR3 is TGTGCCAGCACTATTAGCGGGACCGATACGCAGTATTTT. Residues: CASTISGTDTQYF.

This clone was observed once. In DNA, the CDR3 is TGTGCCAGCAGAGCCCTGGAGCGGGTCGGTGAGCAGTTCTTC. Its protein is CASRALERVGEQFF. The chain carries TRBV9 and TRBJ2-1; perhaps TRBD2 as D (6 bases). The V end lost 5 bases, the J end lost 9 bases, and 18 bases lay between the germline ends. Germline V gene lookup returns CDR1 SGDLS and CDR2 YYNGEE. This CDR3 has 14 amino acids.

This rearrangement joins TRBV5-6 to TRBJ2-1, with TRBD2 identical over 9 bases. The CDR3 extends over 17 amino acids. CDR1 and CDR2 from the germline V gene are SGHDT and YYEEEE. V trimming: 3 bases; J trimming: 3 bases; junction bases outside the gene matches: 10. CDR3 bases: TGTGCCAGCAGCTCCCTGCGAAGCGGGAGGATCTACAATGAGCAGTTCTTC. Protein sequence: CASSSLRSGRIYNEQFF. Drawing the rest from reference TRBV5-6 and TRBJ2-1, the complete variable domain is DAGVTQSPTHLIKTRGQQVTLRCSPKSGHDTVSWYQQALGQGPQFIFQYYEEEERQRGNFPDRFSGHQFPNYSSELNVNALLLGDSALYLCASSSLRSGRIYNEQFFGPGTRLTVL.

This rearrangement joins TRBV10-3 to TRBJ1-3; a possible D gene is TRBD1 (6 bases). V lost 4 bases and J lost 0, with 13 bases in between. This CDR3 comprises 16 residues. The germline V gene has CDR1 ENHRY and CDR2 SYGVKD. The CDR3 region has the DNA TGTGCCATCAGTGCGCGAGGGGGGATCTCTGGAAACACCATATATTTT. This encodes CAISARGGISGNTIYF.